Here is one TCR beta chain with its context. These data are taken from a study of shared clonotypes between healthy human individuals. In the CD4+ fraction, cells were divided into CD45RA+ naive and CD45RA-negative memory subsets. The table came from immunoSEQ multiplex PCR; TCRdb's copy has only in-frame clones and leaves some out. The sample records hundreds of thousands of clones, 73% being singletons. The material sequenced was memory CD4+ T cells sorted from blood. Subset denoted: CD45RA-negative fraction. The source is a woman in her thirties in good health.

The CDR3 sequence: CASSAHPLAGGSVGEQFF. CDR3 DNA: TGTGCCAGCAGCGCCCATCCACTAGCGGGAGGGAGCGTTGGCGAGCAGTTCTTC. J is TRBJ2-1 and V is TRBV9, with 13 bases lining up with TRBD2. With 3 bases clipped from V and 10 bases from J, the junction kept 16 bases outside the gene matches. The CDR3 is 18 residues long. Germline CDR1 SGDLS, CDR2 YYNGEE. The full variable domain, with the rest looked up from reference TRBV9 and TRBJ2-1, is DSGVTQTPKHLITATGQRVTLRCSPRSGDLSVYWYQQSLDQGLQFLIQYYNGEERAKGNILERFSAQQFPDLHSELNLSSLELGDSALYFCASSAHPLAGGSVGEQFFGPGTRLTVL.